This TCR beta chain was sequenced during a study of technical replicates of blood from a handful of donors. Using immunoSEQ multiplex PCR, the repertoire was profiled, and TCRdb retains in-frame clones only, with some absent. The table includes 76,000 or so clones, 86% detected once. The sequencing input was PBMCs. This TCR derives from a human donor in good health. Some clones in this sample may be carry-over from other donors' samples.

The CDR3 loop reads CASSWLAERTDTQYF. CDR3 nucleotide sequence: TGTGCCAGCAGCTGGCTAGCGGAGAGGACAGATACGCAGTATTTT. The chain has TRBV5-6 and TRBJ2-3; 7 nucleotides line up with TRBD2. Trimming took 3 bases from V and 3 from J; bases not matched to a gene: 7. The CDR3 loop spans 15 amino acids. CDR1 SGHDT and CDR2 YYEEEE come from the germline V gene.